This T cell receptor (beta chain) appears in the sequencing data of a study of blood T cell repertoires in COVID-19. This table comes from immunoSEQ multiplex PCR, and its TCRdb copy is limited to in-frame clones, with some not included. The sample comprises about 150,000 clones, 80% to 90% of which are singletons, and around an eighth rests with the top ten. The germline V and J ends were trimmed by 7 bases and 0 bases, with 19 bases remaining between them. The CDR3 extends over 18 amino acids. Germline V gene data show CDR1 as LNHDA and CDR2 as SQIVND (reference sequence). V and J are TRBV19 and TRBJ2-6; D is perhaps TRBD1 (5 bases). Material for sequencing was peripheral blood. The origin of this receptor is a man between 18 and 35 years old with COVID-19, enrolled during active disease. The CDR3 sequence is CASTPRQQTYSGANVLTF. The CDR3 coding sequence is TGTGCCAGTACCCCTCGACAGCAAACTTACTCTGGGGCCAACGTCCTGACTTTC. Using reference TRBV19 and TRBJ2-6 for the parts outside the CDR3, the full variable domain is DGGITQSPKYLFRKEGQNVTLSCEQNLNHDAMYWYRQDPGQGLRLIYYSQIVNDFQKGDIAEGYSVSREKKESFPLTVTSAQKNPTAFYLCASTPRQQTYSGANVLTFGAGSRLTVL.